The next 20 T cell receptor beta chains were all read from a single sample in a study of T cell responses to AZD1222 COVID-19 vaccine. Generated by immunoSEQ multiplex PCR, the TCRdb table keeps only in-frame clones and is missing some. The data show about 130,000 clones, about 89% seen once. Sequences were derived from peripheral blood, sampled on day 0 of AZD1222 vaccination. The source is an adult in good health.

The rearrangement links TRBV23-1 to TRBJ2-7, with D uncertain. TRBV23-1 is an ORF for which the function is uncertain. The CDR3 is 9 residues long. The CDR3 spells CASSGEQYF. The CDR3 DNA reads as TGCGCTTCTTCGGGCGAGCAGTACTTC.

The chain carries TRBV12-5 and TRBJ1-2, with 7 bases matching TRBD1. The V segment lost 7 bases and the J segment 4 bases; nucleotides outside the gene matches: 21. Germline CDR1 is LGHNT and CDR2 is FRNRAP. This CDR3 is 18 amino acids long. This CDR3 is CASDSTGTALMGIYGYTF. Here the CDR3 DNA reads TGTGCTAGTGACTCCACCGGGACAGCGCTGATGGGCATCTATGGCTACACCTTC.

The chain uses TRBV5-6 and TRBJ2-5; D may be TRBD1 (6 bases). Germline-derived CDR1 and CDR2 are SGHDT and YYEEEE. Trimming removed 3 bases from V and 2 bases from J, with 11 bases in between. The CDR3 sequence is 14 residues long. CDR3 loop: CASSSQGSQETQYF. DNA for the CDR3: TGTGCCAGCAGCTCCCAGGGGAGTCAAGAGACCCAGTACTTC.

The chain has TRBV25-1 and TRBJ1-4; possible D gene TRBD1, 6 bases. V lost 3 bases and J 6 bases, leaving 14 bases between the germline ends. In germline, CDR1 is MGHDK, CDR2 SYGVNS. The CDR3 extends over 15 amino acids. The CDR3 protein is CASSEPARGDEKLFF. The CDR3 nucleotides read TGTGCCAGCAGTGAGCCGGCCAGGGGAGATGAAAAACTGTTTTTT.

The chain links TRBV25-1 to TRBJ2-6; D is undetermined. CDR1 is MGHDK, CDR2 SYGVNS, per germline. CDR3 length: 15 residues. V was shortened by 7 bases and J by 4 bases, with 14 bases between the two germline ends. The CDR3 reads CASNSGDLGANVLTF. CDR3 sequence (DNA): TGTGCCAGCAATTCCGGAGACCTGGGGGCCAACGTCCTGACTTTC.

As regards this clone: The sample contains more than one DNA sequence encoding this CDR3. The V gene is TRBV9, the J gene TRBJ1-1; the D is unclear. Trimming left V 1 base short and J 0 bases short, with 4 bases between. This CDR3 spans 13 amino acids. The germline V gene has CDR1 SGDLS and CDR2 YYNGEE. This chain's CDR3 is CASSVSVNTEAFF. CDR3 DNA: TGTGCCAGCAGCGTATCAGTGAACACTGAAGCTTTCTTT. The full variable domain, completed using reference TRBV9 and TRBJ1-1, is DSGVTQTPKHLITATGQRVTLRCSPRSGDLSVYWYQQSLDQGLQFLIQYYNGEERAKGNILERFSAQQFPDLHSELNLSSLELGDSALYFCASSVSVNTEAFFGQGTRLTVV.

The chain uses TRBV7-9 and TRBJ2-3; D not certain. Trimming cost V 3 bases and J 8 bases, with 12 bases left between them. Germline V CDR1 and CDR2: SEHNR, FQNEAQ (reference sequence). This CDR3 is built from 13 residues. The DNA of the CDR3 is TGTGCCAGCAGCTTCGGAAATCGAGGTACGCAGTATTTT. The encoded protein is CASSFGNRGTQYF.

The sample holds one count of this clone. The gene calls are TRBV13 and TRBJ1-2, with D possibly matching TRBD1 (5 bases). The CDR3 totals 16 residues. V lost 5 bases to trimming and J lost 1 base, with 17 bases between them. Germline CDR1 is PRHDT and CDR2 is FYEKMQ (reference sequence). The CDR3: CASSPDTSYFNYGYTF. The CDR3 coding sequence is TGTGCCAGCAGCCCGGACACCAGCTACTTTAACTATGGCTACACCTTC. Full variable domain (outside the CDR3, taken from reference TRBV13 and TRBJ1-2): AAGVIQSPRHLIKEKRETATLKCYPIPRHDTVYWYQQGPGQDPQFLISFYEKMQSDKGSIPDRFSAQQFSDYHSELNMSSLELGDSALYFCASSPDTSYFNYGYTFGSGTRLTVV.

The rearrangement joins TRBV5-4 to TRBJ2-2, with no clear D. Germline CDR1 and CDR2: SGHNT and YYREEE (reference sequence). The CDR3 has 12 amino acids. Trimming took 2 bases from V and 8 from J, leaving 7 bases between them. The CDR3 DNA follows: TGTGCCAGCAGCTTCTGGCAGGGGGAGCTGTTTTTT. It specifies CASSFWQGELFF.

V gene TRBV19 combines with J gene TRBJ1-5, with 8 bases matching TRBD1. Germline CDR1 LNHDA, CDR2 SQIVND (reference sequence). The CDR3 is 16 amino acids. The trim removed 3 bases at V and 9 bases at J, leaving 13 bases unmatched. In nucleotides, the CDR3 is TGTGCCAGTAGTATGCGAGGTCAGGGGGCGACCCGGCCCCAGCATTTT. Amino acid sequence: CASSMRGQGATRPQHF.

The genes are TRBV7-9 and TRBJ1-2; tentative D call: TRBD1 (5 bases). Germline V gene data show CDR1 as SEHNR and CDR2 as FQNEAQ (reference sequence). The ends were cut back, 3 bases at V and 3 bases at J, with 14 bases in the middle. The CDR3 is 15 amino acids. CDR3 DNA: TGTGCCAGCAGCTTTTGGCAGGGTGAGGACTATGGCTACACCTTC. Translating it yields CASSFWQGEDYGYTF.

The chain joins TRBV19 to TRBJ1-2, with D possibly TRBD1 on 6 matching bases. This CDR3 has 15 amino acids. Germline V lookup: CDR1 LNHDA, CDR2 SQIVND (reference sequence). The ends were cut back, 5 bases at V and 6 bases at J, with 19 bases in the middle. The CDR3 loop is CASSYGGWVVDGYTF. DNA of the CDR3: TGTGCCAGTAGTTATGGGGGCTGGGTCGTCGATGGCTACACCTTC.

The chain combines TRBV7-9 with TRBJ2-1; unclear D gene. The CDR3 is 14 amino acids. Trimming removed 8 bases at V and 1 base at J, with 12 bases between. Germline V gene sequence: CDR1 SEHNR, CDR2 FQNEAQ (reference sequence). Here the CDR3 reads CASCPAGSYNEQFF. In nucleotides, the CDR3 is TGTGCCAGCTGTCCGGCCGGGTCCTACAATGAGCAGTTCTTC.

V gene TRBV6-1 combines with J gene TRBJ2-7; D call uncertain. The CDR3 is made up of 13 amino acids. Looked up from germline, CDR1 is MNHNS and CDR2 is SASEGT. Trimming pared 0 bases from V and 2 bases from J, leaving 5 bases between. The CDR3 bases are TGTGCCAGCAGTGAAGCGCGTGCCTACGAGCAGTACTTC. This codes for CASSEARAYEQYF.

The genes are TRBV2 and TRBJ2-1; no clear D. Germline values: CDR1 SNHLY, CDR2 FYNNEI. The V gene lost 7 bases and the J gene lost 0 bases, with 13 bases spanning the gap. This CDR3 has 15 amino acids. The CDR3 DNA follows: TGTGCCAGCACTTCGGACGGAAGCTCCTACAATGAGCAGTTCTTC. It is translated as CASTSDGSSYNEQFF.

The chain combines TRBV4-1 with TRBJ1-4; D is undetermined. V shed 1 base and J shed 4 bases, with 7 bases lying between them. The CDR3 consists of 14 residues. The germline V gene has CDR1 MGHRA and CDR2 YSYEKL. CDR3 sequence reads: CASSQVGLNEKLFF. The CDR3 nucleotides read TGCGCCAGCAGCCAAGTGGGCCTTAATGAAAAACTGTTTTTT.

The chain carries TRBV30 and TRBJ1-1; maybe TRBD1 (5 bases). Trimming removed 0 bases from V and 2 bases from J, with 7 bases in between. Looked up from germline, CDR1 is GTSNPN and CDR2 is SVGIG (reference sequence). The CDR3 has 13 residues. CDR3 in DNA: TGTGCCTGGAGTGTAGGGACCAACACTGAAGCTTTCTTT. Protein: CAWSVGTNTEAFF. The full variable domain, completed using reference TRBV30 and TRBJ1-1, is SQTIHQWPATLVQPVGSPLSLECTVEGTSNPNLYWYRQAAGRGLQLLFYSVGIGQISSEVPQNLSASRPQDRQFILSSKKLLLSDSGFYLCAWSVGTNTEAFFGQGTRLTVV.

The CDR3 region has the DNA TGTGCCTGGAGTGTAAGAGGGGGCCCTAACTATGGCTACACCTTC. Its protein product is CAWSVRGGPNYGYTF. The rearrangement uses TRBV30 and TRBJ1-2; 7 nucleotides match TRBD1. Germline trimming cut 0 bases from V and 0 bases from J; bases unmatched to any gene: 4. The CDR3 has 15 residues. Germline V gives CDR1 GTSNPN, CDR2 SVGIG (reference sequence).

V is TRBV6-2 or TRBV6-3 and J is TRBJ1-5; D is unresolved. This CDR3 comprises 16 residues. Trimming pared 0 bases from V and 4 bases from J, leaving 13 bases between. Per the germline V gene, CDR1 is MNHEY and CDR2 is SVGEGT. CDR3 nucleotide sequence: TGTGCCAGCAGTTACTCGATCGCCCTGCGGAATCAGCCCCAGCATTTT. Residues: CASSYSIALRNQPQHF.

The chain employs TRBV4-1 and TRBJ1-1, with D maybe TRBD1 (5 bases). V was shortened by 4 bases and J by 0 bases, with 18 bases between the two germline ends. The V gene's germline CDR1 is MGHRA and CDR2 YSYEKL. CDR3 length: 17 residues. As DNA, the CDR3 is TGCGCCAGCAGCCCGCAGGGCCCAATGGGGATGAACACTGAAGCTTTCTTT. Translating gives CASSPQGPMGMNTEAFF.